This passage covers 6 T cell receptor beta chains from one sample sequenced in a study of blood T cell repertoires in COVID-19. Profiling relied on immunoSEQ multiplex PCR, and the TCRdb table lists in-frame clones only, not all of them. Of approximately 60,000 clones in the sample, roughly 87% were seen once. Specimen: peripheral blood. Source of these receptors: a woman aged 80 or over with COVID-19, enrolled during active disease.

This chain uses TRBV5-1 with TRBJ2-2; 9 nucleotides align to TRBD1. In germline, CDR1 is SGHRS, CDR2 YFSETQ. V shed 4 bases and J 9 bases; nucleotides not matched to a gene: 13. CDR3 length: 16 residues. This chain's CDR3 is CASSRDREGAHRELFF. In DNA, the CDR3 is TGCGCCAGCAGCAGGGACAGGGAAGGGGCACACCGGGAGCTGTTTTTT.

The chain's CDR3 is CSASLLAGDTDTQYF. CDR3 nucleotide sequence: TGCAGTGCTAGTCTACTAGCGGGGGACACAGATACGCAGTATTTT. The V and J genes are TRBV20-1 and TRBJ2-3, with 11 bases that match TRBD2. Trimming took 3 bases from V and 2 from J; bases not matched to a gene: 4. The CDR3 runs to 15 residues. The germline V gene has CDR1 DFQATT and CDR2 SNEGSKA (reference sequence).

This chain joins TRBV7-9 and TRBJ2-6, with TRBD1 matching over 9 bases. Germline V gene sequence: CDR1 SEHNR, CDR2 FQNEAQ (reference sequence). V dropped 0 bases and J dropped 1; count of bases not matched to a gene: 7. The length of the CDR3 is 19 residues. The CDR3 DNA follows: TGTGCCAGCAGCTTAGCTCTAACCGGGACAGGGTCTGGGGCCAACGTCCTGACTTTC. Encoded protein: CASSLALTGTGSGANVLTF.

This clone was picked up many times. This sequence joins TRBV2 and TRBJ1-6; D gene ambiguous. CDR3 length: 17 amino acids. V shed 6 bases and J shed 0 bases, with 15 bases lying between them. Germline-derived CDR1 and CDR2 are SNHLY and FYNNEI. The CDR3 is CASSEGGVSSYNSPLHF. The CDR3 DNA follows: TGTGCCAGCAGCGAGGGCGGGGTCAGCTCCTATAATTCACCCCTCCACTTT.

CDR3: CASSRSPTSGDGGGQYF. The CDR3 DNA follows: TGCGCCAGCAGCAGAAGCCCGACTAGCGGGGACGGGGGGGGCCAGTACTTC. V and J are TRBV5-1 and TRBJ2-5; 11 positions match TRBD2. The V and J ends lost 4 bases and 10 bases, in that order; junction bases with no gene match: 18. CDR3 size: 17 residues. Germline V gene lookup returns CDR1 SGHRS and CDR2 YFSETQ.

V gene TRBV5-1 combines with J gene TRBJ1-3; a possible D gene is TRBD1 (5 bases). The V end was cut by 3 bases, the J end by 3 bases, with 16 bases between. CDR3 length: 16 amino acids. The V gene's germline CDR1 is SGHRS and CDR2 YFSETQ. CDR3 sequence reads: CASSSTTARSGNTIYF. The CDR3 region has the DNA TGCGCCAGCAGCTCCACGACAGCACGGAGTGGAAACACCATATATTTT.